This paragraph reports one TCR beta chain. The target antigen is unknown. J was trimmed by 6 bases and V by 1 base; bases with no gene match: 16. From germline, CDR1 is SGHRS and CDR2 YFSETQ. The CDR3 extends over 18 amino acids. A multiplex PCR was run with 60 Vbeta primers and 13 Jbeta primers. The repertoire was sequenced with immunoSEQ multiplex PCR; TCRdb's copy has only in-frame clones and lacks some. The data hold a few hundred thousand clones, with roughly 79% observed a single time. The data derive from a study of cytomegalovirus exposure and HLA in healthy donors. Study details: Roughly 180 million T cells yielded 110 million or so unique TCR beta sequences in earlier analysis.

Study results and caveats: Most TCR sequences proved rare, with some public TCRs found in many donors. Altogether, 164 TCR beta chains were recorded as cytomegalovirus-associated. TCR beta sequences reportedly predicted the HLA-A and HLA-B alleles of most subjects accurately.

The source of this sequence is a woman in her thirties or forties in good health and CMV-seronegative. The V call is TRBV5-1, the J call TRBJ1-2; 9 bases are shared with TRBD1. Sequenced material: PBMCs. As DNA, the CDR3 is TGCGCCAGCAGCTTGCCAACCCTCCGGGACAGGGTACGTGATGGCTACACCTTC. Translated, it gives CASSLPTLRDRVRDGYTF.